Listed here are 13 T cell receptor beta chains from one sample, sequenced in a study of blood T cell repertoires in COVID-19 (dated by TCRdb to 2018 to 2020). Library creation used the immunoSEQ multiplex PCR assay. TCRdb provides this immuneACCESS table in a form limited to in-frame rearrangements. Some clones are lacking; in checked studies, under half of them reflect an unresolved V gene, and why the rest are absent is not known. The sample table records just over 300,000 clones; around nine tenths of these occur just once. 1.5% to 2% of the sample lies in the top ten. What was sequenced was peripheral blood. The receptors stem from a woman aged 30 to 39 with COVID-19, enrolled during active disease.

The V gene is TRBV11-2, the J gene TRBJ2-7; a weak D match, TRBD1 (5 bases). This CDR3 region has 13 residues. Germline V gene sequence: CDR1 SGHAT, CDR2 FQNNGV. The V end was cut by 6 bases, the J end by 3 bases, with 12 bases between. DNA of the CDR3: TGTGCCAGCAGGCATCCAGGGCACTACGAGCAGTACTTC. Amino acids: CASRHPGHYEQYF.

This chain connects TRBV27 to TRBJ1-2; 7 nucleotides agree with TRBD1. Per the germline V gene, CDR1 is MNHEY and CDR2 is SMNVEV (reference sequence). The CDR3 has 13 residues. V was pared by 6 bases and J by 8 bases, with 9 bases of the junction left unmatched. CDR3 DNA sequence: TGTGCCAGCAGCGACAGGGTTCCCTTCGGCTACACCTTC. Protein product: CASSDRVPFGYTF.

The chain has TRBV25-1 and TRBJ1-2; 7 bases fit TRBD1. Trimming took 4 bases from V and 3 from J; bases not matched to a gene: 5. The CDR3 is made up of 14 amino acids. Germline assignment: CDR1 MGHDK and CDR2 SYGVNS. The CDR3 is CASSGTQGDYGYTF. CDR3 DNA sequence: TGTGCCAGCAGTGGTACGCAGGGGGACTATGGCTACACCTTC.

The chain employs TRBV6-5 and TRBJ1-5; D call uncertain. Germline lookup yields CDR1 MNHEY and CDR2 SVGAGI. Between the trimmed V and J ends, which lost 6 bases and 7 bases, there was a span of 13 bases. The CDR3 is 13 residues long. CDR3 region: CASSPGRTQPQHF. The CDR3 DNA sequence: TGTGCCAGCAGCCCGGGGAGAACCCAGCCCCAGCATTTT.

The CDR3 is CSVDDRNYGYTF. The CDR3 DNA reads TGCAGCGTTGACGACAGAAACTATGGCTACACCTTC. The rearrangement links TRBV29-1 to TRBJ1-2, with D tentatively TRBD1 (5 bases). Germline lookup yields CDR1 SQVTM and CDR2 ANQGSEA. Trimming stripped 3 bases from V and 2 bases from J, with 7 bases between. The length of the CDR3 is 12 residues.

The chain employs TRBV27 and TRBJ2-7; 8 bases match TRBD1. Per germline, CDR1 MNHEY and CDR2 SMNVEV (reference sequence). The CDR3 has 13 residues. Trimming cost V 3 bases and J 4 bases; bases outside gene matches: 2. The CDR3 coding sequence is TGTGCCAGCAGTTTCCGACAGGGGTACGAGCAGTACGTC. This codes for CASSFRQGYEQYV.

The chain has TRBV5-6 and TRBJ1-5, with D possibly TRBD1 on 5 matching bases. With 3 bases removed from V and 6 bases from J, the gap between germline ends came to 10 bases. This CDR3 is built from 13 residues. Germline V gene sequence: CDR1 SGHDT, CDR2 YYEEEE. For the CDR3, the DNA is TGTGCCAGCAGCTCCGGGGGTAGTCAGCCCCAGCATTTT. Protein: CASSSGGSQPQHF.

This rearrangement joins TRBV6-2 or TRBV6-3 to TRBJ1-2; possible D gene TRBD1, 5 bases. The germline V gene encodes CDR1 MNHEY and CDR2 SVGEGT. The CDR3 spans 12 residues. Trimming took off 2 bases at V and 12 bases at J, with 13 bases between the two ends. The DNA for the CDR3 is TGTGCCAGCAGTTACGAGACAGCTCCTAACACCTTC. This encodes CASSYETAPNTF.

This chain connects TRBV5-1 to TRBJ2-3; 13 bases are a match to TRBD2. The CDR3 covers 16 residues. V shed 4 bases and J 1 base; nucleotides not matched to a gene: 3. The germline CDR1 and CDR2 sequences are SGHRS and YFSETQ. The CDR3 nucleotides read TGCGCCAGCAGCCTAGGGACTAGCGGGGGCACAGATACGCAGTATTTT. Translating it yields CASSLGTSGGTDTQYF.

Worth noting for this clone: The CDR3 end shows no conserved phenylalanine or tryptophan, and so a read error is likely. The limits of the CDR3 on the DNA are not certain, so only TCRdb's listed CDR3 is given. The chain combines TRBV23-1 with TRBJ1-4. TRBV23-1 is treated as an ORF (open reading frame) with a function not yet certain. 10 amino acids form the CDR3, both terminal residues included. The CDR3: CASSQSKRGP.

This sequence joins TRBV28 and TRBJ1-1; no definite D call. CDR3 length: 13 amino acids. The V gene's germline CDR1 is MDHEN and CDR2 SYDVKM. The V gene lost 2 bases and the J gene lost 11 bases, with 15 bases spanning the gap. The CDR3 reads CASSLQADPGAFF. CDR3 DNA sequence: TGTGCCAGCAGTTTACAGGCAGACCCTGGGGCTTTCTTT.

This chain uses TRBV6-4 with TRBJ2-2; 7 nucleotides match TRBD1. The CDR3 sequence is 13 residues long. Germline trimming cut 4 bases from V and 4 bases from J; bases unmatched to any gene: 0. The V gene's germline CDR1 is MRHNA and CDR2 SNTAGT. Here the CDR3 DNA reads TGTGCCAGCAGTGCAGGGGGCACCGGGGAGCTGTTTTTT. Translating it yields CASSAGGTGELFF.

V gene TRBV12-3 or TRBV12-4 combines with J gene TRBJ1-5, with D tentatively TRBD1 (5 bases). The CDR3 has 13 residues. V lost 6 bases, J lost 8 bases, and 14 bases lay in between. In DNA, the CDR3 is TGTGCCAGCAGCCGGGTCCGGGGGGAGCCCCAGCATTTT. Encoded protein: CASSRVRGEPQHF.